A single sample gave rise to the 30 T cell receptor beta chains below, sequenced in a study of blood T cell repertoires in COVID-19. Data came from immunoSEQ multiplex PCR; TCRdb stores just in-frame clones and leaves some out. Altogether about 64,000 clones are present, around nine tenths being singletons, with the ten largest covering over 9.5%. The sample comprised PBMCs or T cells enriched from blood (not recorded which). The receptors shown here come from a woman aged 40-49 years who had recovered from COVID-19.

The CDR3 here is CASSFDSYTQYF. The CDR3 nucleotides are TGTGCCAGCAGCTTTGACTCCTATACGCAGTATTTT. The chain carries TRBV11-2 and TRBJ2-3; no reliable D call. With 3 bases removed from V and 7 bases from J, the gap between germline ends came to 8 bases. The CDR3 extends over 12 amino acids. CDR1 and CDR2 from the germline V gene are SGHAT and FQNNGV. Full variable domain (missing parts from reference TRBV11-2 and TRBJ2-3): EAGVAQSPRYKIIEKRQSVAFWCNPISGHATLYWYQQILGQGPKLLIQFQNNGVVDDSQLPKDRFSAERLKGVDSTLKIQPAKLEDSAVYLCASSFDSYTQYFGPGTRLTVL.

The chain employs TRBV3-1 (or the pseudogene TRBV3-2) and TRBJ1-5; 9 bases map to TRBD1. CDR1 is LGHDT, CDR2 YNNKEL, per germline (reference sequence). The CDR3 has 15 residues. Trimming cost V 4 bases and J 3 bases; bases outside gene matches: 4. As DNA, the CDR3 is TGTGCCAGCAGCCTAGGACAGGGGAACAATCAGCCCCAGCATTTT. Protein: CASSLGQGNNQPQHF.

The V and J genes are TRBV2 and TRBJ2-1; 11 nucleotides agree with TRBD2. V was pared by 6 bases and J by 5 bases, with 6 bases of the junction left unmatched. This CDR3 is built from 15 residues. The germline V gene has CDR1 SNHLY and CDR2 FYNNEI. CDR3 sequence reads: CASRMGTSGNNEQFF. Written as DNA, the CDR3 is TGTGCCAGCAGAATGGGGACTAGCGGAAACAATGAGCAGTTCTTC.

This chain uses TRBV10-3 with TRBJ2-5; D is perhaps TRBD1 (6 bases). CDR1 is ENHRY, CDR2 SYGVKD, per germline. The ends were cut back, 4 bases at V and 4 bases at J, with 10 bases in the middle. The CDR3 is made up of 13 amino acids. In DNA form, the CDR3 reads TGTGCCATCAGTGCAGGGGCCGGAGAGACCCAGTACTTC. Translation: CAISAGAGETQYF.

In this sample, this clone turned up once. In DNA, the CDR3 is TGTGCCAGCAGCCCTCTAGGGAGACAGGCGGATGGCTACACCTTC. This gives the protein CASSPLGRQADGYTF. The chain recombines TRBV3-1 (or the pseudogene TRBV3-2) with TRBJ1-2, with D possibly matching TRBD1 (6 bases). Germline V lookup: CDR1 LGHDT, CDR2 YNNKEL (reference sequence). CDR3 length equals 15 residues. The V end was cut by 4 bases, the J end by 6 bases, with 18 bases between.

The genes are TRBV7-2 and TRBJ2-7, with 9 nucleotides matching TRBD2. Germline CDR1 and CDR2: SGHTA and FQGNSA. The CDR3 loop spans 16 amino acids. V dropped 6 bases and J dropped 4; count of bases not matched to a gene: 13. CDR3 amino acids: CASRPMKRGDRYEQYF. CDR3 DNA sequence: TGTGCCAGCAGACCTATGAAGCGGGGGGACCGATACGAGCAGTACTTC.

This clone appeared a single time. The genes are TRBV12-5 and TRBJ1-5; weak D call: TRBD1 (5 bases). Trimming shortened V by 5 bases and J by 4 bases, and 12 bases separated the two germline ends. This CDR3 contains 14 residues. CDR1 and CDR2 from the germline V gene are LGHNT and FRNRAP. The CDR3 DNA reads TGTGCTAGTGGTGTCTACAGGACAAATCAGCCCCAGCATTTT. This encodes CASGVYRTNQPQHF. Supplemented by reference TRBV12-5 and TRBJ1-5, the full variable domain reads DARVTQTPRHKVTEMGQEVTMRCQPILGHNTVFWYRQTMMQGLELLAYFRNRAPLDDSGMPKDRFSAEMPDATLATLKIQPSEPRDSAVYFCASGVYRTNQPQHFGDGTRLSIL.

The rearrangement joins TRBV14 to TRBJ1-2; D may be TRBD1 (6 bases). The CDR3 totals 16 residues. Germline CDR1 SGHDN, CDR2 FVKESK. The V and J ends lost 4 bases and 8 bases respectively, with 23 bases between them. The CDR3 is CASSPLIGRGARGYTF. CDR3 sequence (DNA): TGTGCCAGCAGCCCACTTATCGGGCGGGGGGCGCGGGGCTACACCTTC.

The chain couples TRBV5-1 to TRBJ2-3; the match to TRBD2 covers 7 bases. With 0 bases clipped from V and 6 bases from J, the junction kept 7 bases outside the gene matches. CDR3 length equals 15 residues. The germline gives CDR1 SGHRS, CDR2 YFSETQ. CDR3 DNA: TGCGCCAGCAGCTTGGACAGCGGGGCGGGGGATACGCAGTATTTT. It encodes CASSLDSGAGDTQYF.

The rearrangement uses TRBV20-1 and TRBJ2-2, with D perhaps matching TRBD1 (5 bases). The germline V gene has CDR1 DFQATT and CDR2 SNEGSKA (reference sequence). This CDR3 comprises 15 residues. V shed 3 bases and J shed 8 bases, with 19 bases lying between them. CDR3 sequence (DNA): TGCAGTGCTAGTCTGGACGTCCGCGCAGGGGGGGAGCTGTTTTTT. Amino acid sequence: CSASLDVRAGGELFF.

The chain is built from TRBV7-2 and TRBJ2-1, with TRBD2 identical over 14 bases. The CDR3 spans 18 residues. Germline loops: CDR1 SGHTA, CDR2 FQGNSA. The ends lost 2 bases at V and 4 bases at J; junction bases unmatched: 7. CDR3 region: CASSLPTSGGAFYNEQFF. Written as DNA, the CDR3 is TGTGCCAGCAGCTTACCGACTAGCGGGGGGGCCTTTTACAATGAGCAGTTCTTC.

V is TRBV5-4 and J is TRBJ2-5; 8 bases agree with TRBD2. CDR1 is SGHNT, CDR2 YYREEE, per germline (reference sequence). The CDR3 consists of 17 residues. After removal of 0 bases from V and 3 bases from J, the junction contained 10 bases not matched to a gene. CDR3 DNA: TGTGCCAGCAGCTTGGATGGTAGCGGGGTACGAGAAGAGACCCAGTACTTC. It codes for CASSLDGSGVREETQYF.

This chain uses TRBV4-1 with TRBJ2-3; 7 bases align to TRBD2. J gave up 7 bases and V 1 base, and 8 bases lay outside the gene matches. The CDR3 has 15 residues. Germline V gene data show CDR1 as MGHRA and CDR2 as YSYEKL. The CDR3: CASSQGAGTIHTQYF. CDR3 nucleotides: TGCGCCAGCAGCCAAGGGGCTGGGACTATTCATACGCAGTATTTT.

This clone was counted a few times. The V call is TRBV7-6, the J call TRBJ1-6; D might be TRBD1 (5 bases). This CDR3 comprises 20 residues. Germline CDR1 and CDR2: SGHVS and FNYEAQ. Trimming cost V 5 bases and J 1 base, with 24 bases left between them. The CDR3 protein is CASSPVTRQGIGSYNSPLHF. CDR3 in DNA: TGTGCCAGCAGCCCGGTAACTCGGCAGGGAATAGGGTCCTATAATTCACCCCTCCACTTT.

This rearrangement joins TRBV6-5 to TRBJ2-2; 8 nucleotides agree with TRBD1. The germline V gene has CDR1 MNHEY and CDR2 SVGAGI. J lost 5 bases, V lost 2 bases, and 1 base had no gene match. This CDR3 comprises 14 residues. CDR3 sequence reads: CASSYDRGTGELFF. The CDR3 DNA sequence: TGTGCCAGCAGTTACGACAGGGGAACCGGGGAGCTGTTTTTT.

The chain carries TRBV5-1 and TRBJ2-7, with TRBD1 matching over 9 bases. Germline trimming cut 4 bases from V and 5 bases from J; bases unmatched to any gene: 10. This CDR3 contains 15 residues. Germline CDR1 SGHRS, CDR2 YFSETQ. The CDR3: CASSPPRDRVNEQYF. The CDR3 DNA reads as TGCGCCAGCAGCCCCCCCCGGGACAGGGTAAACGAGCAGTACTTC.

The chain joins TRBV11-2 to TRBJ2-7; D possibly corresponds to TRBD2 (6 bases). Trimming shortened V by 0 bases and J by 1 base, and 10 bases separated the two germline ends. The length of the CDR3 is 15 residues. Germline CDR1 is SGHAT and CDR2 is FQNNGV. In DNA form, the CDR3 reads TGTGCCAGCAGCTTAGATTGGGACTCTTCCTACGAGCAGTACTTC. The encoded protein is CASSLDWDSSYEQYF.

This sequence joins TRBV27 and TRBJ2-7; 7 bases agree with TRBD1. CDR3 length: 16 residues. With V trimmed by 5 bases and J by 2 bases, 12 bases remained unmatched. The germline CDR1 and CDR2 sequences are MNHEY and SMNVEV (reference sequence). The CDR3: CASSPRTGVPTYEQYF. The CDR3 bases are TGTGCCAGCAGTCCGCGGACAGGAGTCCCTACCTACGAGCAGTACTTC.

This clone was found once. The V gene is TRBV7-2, the J gene TRBJ2-3, with D tentatively TRBD1 (6 bases). Germline assignment: CDR1 SGHTA and CDR2 FQGNSA. V was shortened by 2 bases and J by 2 bases, with 11 bases between the two germline ends. CDR3 size: 15 residues. CDR3 in amino acids: CASSLRPGVTDTQYF. CDR3 nucleotides: TGTGCCAGCAGCTTAAGGCCAGGGGTCACAGATACGCAGTATTTT. The entire variable domain, with the rest obtained from reference TRBV7-2 and TRBJ2-3, is as follows: GAGVSQSPSNKVTEKGKDVELRCDPISGHTALYWYRQSLGQGLEFLIYFQGNSAPDKSGLPSDRFSAERTGGSVSTLTIQRTQQEDSAVYLCASSLRPGVTDTQYFGPGTRLTVL.

The chain is built from TRBV5-1 and TRBJ1-2, with 7 nucleotides matching TRBD1. The ends lost 0 bases at V and 4 bases at J; junction bases unmatched: 3. This CDR3 has 14 residues. Germline V gene sequence: CDR1 SGHRS, CDR2 YFSETQ. The CDR3 bases are TGCGCCAGCAGCTTGGAGAACAGGGGCTATGGCTACACCTTC. Protein: CASSLENRGYGYTF. Using reference TRBV5-1 and TRBJ1-2 for the parts outside the CDR3, the full variable domain is KAGVTQTPRYLIKTRGQQVTLSCSPISGHRSVSWYQQTPGQGLQFLFEYFSETQRNKGNFPGRFSGRQFSNSRSEMNVSTLELGDSALYLCASSLENRGYGYTFGSGTRLTVV.

This chain uses TRBV5-4 with TRBJ2-7; TRBD1 matches at 7 bases. The CDR3 has 14 residues. In germline, CDR1 is SGHNT, CDR2 YYREEE (reference sequence). Losses at the gene ends were 0 bases for V and 3 bases for J; bases not matched to a gene: 3. CDR3 nucleotide sequence: TGTGCCAGCAGCTTGGGGCCAGGGGGCTACGAGCAGTACTTC. Protein sequence: CASSLGPGGYEQYF.

The chain has TRBV6-1 and TRBJ2-7; D is possibly TRBD2 (6 bases). V shed 2 bases and J shed 4 bases, with 15 bases lying between them. The CDR3 is 15 residues long. Germline V CDR1 and CDR2: MNHNS, SASEGT. The CDR3 DNA follows: TGTGCCAGCAGTGAATGGGGGACTGGACTATACGAGCAGTACTTC. Encoded protein: CASSEWGTGLYEQYF.

J is TRBJ2-7 and V is TRBV3-1 (or the pseudogene TRBV3-2); no clear D gene. CDR1 and CDR2 (germline): LGHDT, YNNKEL (reference sequence). CDR3 length: 16 residues. Deletions cut 0 bases from V and 3 bases from J, with 15 bases between. CDR3 sequence reads: CASSQESPGPYYEQYF. DNA of the CDR3: TGTGCCAGCAGCCAAGAAAGTCCAGGTCCTTACTACGAGCAGTACTTC.

The rearrangement uses TRBV6-5 and TRBJ2-7; D might be TRBD1 (5 bases). V was trimmed by 4 bases and J by 6 bases, leaving 10 bases between them. The CDR3 contains 12 residues. The germline gives CDR1 MNHEY, CDR2 SVGAGI. CDR3 protein: CASSSRVSEQYF. The CDR3 DNA sequence: TGTGCCAGCAGTTCCAGGGTGAGCGAGCAGTACTTC.

J is TRBJ2-2 and V is TRBV3-1 (or the pseudogene TRBV3-2), with a tentative D call TRBD2 (6 bases). The CDR3 has 18 residues. V was clipped by 0 bases and J by 1 base, with 15 bases between them. The germline gives CDR1 LGHDT, CDR2 YNNKEL (reference sequence). CDR3 bases: TGTGCCAGCAGCCAAGACCCACCAGGAGGGTTGAACACCGGGGAGCTGTTTTTT. Amino acids: CASSQDPPGGLNTGELFF.

This clone was observed a single time. J is TRBJ2-1 and V is TRBV5-8; tentative D call: TRBD2 (6 bases). The V and J ends lost 2 bases and 7 bases respectively, with 16 bases between them. The length of the CDR3 is 15 residues. The germline gives CDR1 SGHTS, CDR2 YDEGEE. Here the CDR3 reads CASSFSGTGVNEQFF. The DNA of the CDR3 is TGTGCCAGCAGCTTCAGTGGGACGGGGGTGAATGAGCAGTTCTTC.

This chain uses TRBV5-1 with TRBJ1-4; D is perhaps TRBD1 (6 bases). CDR3 length: 15 amino acids. The V and J ends lost 0 bases and 8 bases respectively, with 14 bases between them. Germline lookup yields CDR1 SGHRS and CDR2 YFSETQ. The CDR3 DNA sequence: TGCGCCAGCAGCTTGGCCGGGGGGCTCGAAGAAAAACTGTTTTTT. It yields the protein CASSLAGGLEEKLFF.

The rearrangement joins TRBV4-1 to TRBJ2-3; TRBD2 agrees at 8 bases. CDR1 is MGHRA and CDR2 is YSYEKL in the germline V gene. The CDR3 length is 16 residues. Trimming cost V 0 bases and J 6 bases; bases outside gene matches: 8. The DNA for the CDR3 is TGCGCCAGCAGCCAAGAGGAACGGGGGGGCCGGGATACGCAGTATTTT. Translating it yields CASSQEERGGRDTQYF.

This clone appeared once. This chain connects TRBV19 to TRBJ1-4; D is possibly TRBD1 (5 bases). CDR3 size: 15 residues. V lost 4 bases and J 3 bases, leaving 12 bases between the germline ends. Germline CDR1 LNHDA, CDR2 SQIVND (reference sequence). The CDR3 DNA sequence: TGTGCCAGTAGTAGGGGCAGGGCCTCTAATGAAAAACTGTTTTTT. It translates to CASSRGRASNEKLFF.

This clone was counted only a few times. The chain combines TRBV4-2 with TRBJ1-2, with D hard to call. The V and J ends lost 0 bases and 0 bases respectively, with 20 bases between them. CDR3 length: 19 residues. Germline CDR1 and CDR2: LGHNA and YNFKEQ. The CDR3 nucleotides read TGTGCCAGCAGCCAAGATTTGGCCGCGTCCGGGTTATCTAACTATGGCTACACCTTC. Encoded protein: CASSQDLAASGLSNYGYTF.